This T cell receptor beta chain was recorded in a study of blood T cell repertoires in COVID-19. Germline CDR1 reads SGHNT; CDR2 reads YENEEA. CDR3 length: 13 amino acids. Trimming took off 4 bases at V and 4 bases at J, with 10 bases between the two ends. The protocol was immunoSEQ multiplex PCR, while the TCRdb copy is restricted to in-frame clones and leaves out a portion. This sample has some 100,000 clones; less than 85% occur once, and the top ten carry about 2.5%. The chain combines TRBV11-3 with TRBJ1-1; perhaps TRBD1 as D (6 bases). This TCR derives from a man between 45 and 60 years old with acute or convalescent COVID-19. Sequencing was performed on peripheral blood. The CDR3 DNA is TGTGCCAGCAGCTACAAAGGGGGCACTGAAGCTTTCTTT. Its protein is CASSYKGGTEAFF.